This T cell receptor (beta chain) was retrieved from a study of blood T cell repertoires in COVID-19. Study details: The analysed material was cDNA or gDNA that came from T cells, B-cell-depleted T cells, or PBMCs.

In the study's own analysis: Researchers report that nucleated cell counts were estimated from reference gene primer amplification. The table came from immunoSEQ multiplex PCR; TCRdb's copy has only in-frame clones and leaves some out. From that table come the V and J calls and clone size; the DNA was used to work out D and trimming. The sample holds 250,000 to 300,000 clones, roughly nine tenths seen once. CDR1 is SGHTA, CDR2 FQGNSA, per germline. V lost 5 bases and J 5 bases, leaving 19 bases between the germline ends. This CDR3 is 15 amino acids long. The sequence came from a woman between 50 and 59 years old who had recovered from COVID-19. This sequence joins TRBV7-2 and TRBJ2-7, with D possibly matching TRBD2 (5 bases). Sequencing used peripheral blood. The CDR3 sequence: CASSPHPGSEDEQYF. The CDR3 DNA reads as TGTGCCAGCAGCCCACACCCGGGTAGCGAGGACGAGCAGTACTTC.